This record looks at one TCR beta chain sequence and its context. Its target is not known. This entry belongs to a study of CD8+CD57+ T cells in acquired aplastic anemia. Study context: Across the sorted CD4+ and CD8+ cells, DNA amounts averaged roughly 3.5 ug.

Study outcomes and limitations: Roughly 30 was the count of CD8+ CDR3 sequences that patients shared with controls. Controls did not differ significantly from patients in CD8+ Simpson's diversity.

The TCR beta profiling, which covered VDJ combination and CDR3 sequence, was carried out using genomic DNA as the template. From the reads, TCRdb called clonotypes with MiXCR, one entry per CDR3 protein. The sample includes around 180,000 distinct CDR3 sequences, over 60% seen only once; the top ten take approximately 44%. CDR1 and CDR2 (germline): DFQATT, SNEGSKA (reference sequence). This CDR3 has 15 residues. J was trimmed by 5 bases and V by 6 bases; bases with no gene match: 10. This rearrangement joins TRBV20-1 to TRBJ2-5; 12 positions agree with TRBD2. The sequencing sample was made of sorted CD4+, CD8+, or CD8+CD57+ T cells (not recorded which) from PBMCs. This clonotype originated in a human donor with severe aplastic anemia or a healthy control (not recorded which). CDR3 amino acids: CSAATSGRPGETQYF. CDR3 nucleotide sequence: TGCAGTGCCGCGACTAGCGGGAGACCGGGGGAGACCCAGTACTTC.